Listed below are T cell receptor beta chains from one sample, sequenced in a study of T-cell memory formation after mild COVID-19. TCRdb reprocessed the 5' RACE reads with MiXCR, giving one entry per CDR3 protein. The sample consists of about 560,000 distinct CDR3 sequences, less than 25% of them appearing once. The sequenced sample consisted of PBMCs or a T cell subset sorted from them (not recorded which). These receptors originate from an adult woman who had mild COVID-19 (a few samples of this study predate the infection). Cell type and time point are not known. Both conserved end residues are part of each CDR3. Not every row has a clone size; where given, it reads once, few, many or a size class.

j_gene	abundance	v_gene	CDR3aa
TRBJ2-1	.	TRBV27	CASSLMWSGSSYNEQFF
TRBJ2-1	.	TRBV7-2	CASSTYNRDRVSYNEQFF
TRBJ2-3	few	TRBV9	CASSPKEHRVTQYF
TRBJ2-1	many	TRBV7-6	CASSSQSWGISYNEQFF
TRBJ2-7	few	TRBV6-6	CASGEAGGSYEQYF
TRBJ1-1	.	TRBV4-2	CASSQVQGGQNEAFF
TRBJ2-2	.	TRBV27	CASSSQAGTGVRTGELFF
TRBJ1-1	once	TRBV9	CASTYGTGNTEAFF
TRBJ2-1	few	TRBV9	CASSVGGLAANEQFF
TRBJ1-5	many	TRBV12-3/TRBV12-4	CASSFSGGTNQPQHF
TRBJ2-1	.	TRBV24-1	CATSDKGVTYNEQFF
TRBJ1-6	.	TRBV20-1	CSARDPDTYGGSPLHF
TRBJ2-5	few	TRBV28	CASSNRGTGGETQYF
TRBJ2-3	.	TRBV24-1	CATSDHGGGLTDTQYF